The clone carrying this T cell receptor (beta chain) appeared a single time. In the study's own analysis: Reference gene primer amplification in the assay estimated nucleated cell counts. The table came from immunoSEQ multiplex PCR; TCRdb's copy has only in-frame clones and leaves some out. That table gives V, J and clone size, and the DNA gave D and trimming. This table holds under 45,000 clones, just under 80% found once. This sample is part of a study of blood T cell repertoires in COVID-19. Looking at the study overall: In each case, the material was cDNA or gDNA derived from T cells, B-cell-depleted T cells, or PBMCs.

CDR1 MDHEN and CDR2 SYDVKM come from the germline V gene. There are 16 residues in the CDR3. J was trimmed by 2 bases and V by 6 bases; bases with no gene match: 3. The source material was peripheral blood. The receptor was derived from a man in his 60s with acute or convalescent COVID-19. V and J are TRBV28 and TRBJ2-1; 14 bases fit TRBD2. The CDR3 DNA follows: TGTGCCAGCAGGCCGGGACTAGCGGGAGCCTACAATGAGCAGTTCTTC. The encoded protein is CASRPGLAGAYNEQFF. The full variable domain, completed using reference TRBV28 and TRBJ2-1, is DVKVTQSSRYLVKRTGEKVFLECVQDMDHENMFWYRQDPGLGLRLIYFSYDVKMKEKGDIPEGYSVSREKKERFSLILESASTNQTSMYLCASRPGLAGAYNEQFFGPGTRLTVL.